This TCR beta chain came from a study of T cells in Graves' hyperthyroidism and ophthalmopathy. Study-level background: The blood sample was taken at first diagnosis, before treatment began. Findings and limits, study-wide: Most thyroid clonotypes that were expanded above 0.001 also turned up in blood.

About this clonotype: As yet, its antigen is unknown.

TCR beta CDR3 regions were amplified from RNA. Initially, a first-round RT-PCR of the TCR CDR3 employed the HTBI primer set. TCRdb fed the multiplex PCR reads into MiXCR, producing one record per CDR3 protein. The profile covers 600,000 to 900,000 distinct CDR3 sequences, with 16% appearing a single time and roughly 8% taken by the ten largest. CDR1 and CDR2 (germline): SGHNT, YENEEA. The CDR3 extends over 14 amino acids. V was trimmed by 3 bases and J by 0 bases, leaving 5 bases between them. Source material: blood. This chain joins TRBV11-3 and TRBJ2-2; no clear D. This TCR came from a young man with Graves' hyperthyroidism. The CDR3 reads CASSFVPNTGELFF. The CDR3 DNA reads TGTGCCAGCAGCTTTGTCCCGAACACCGGGGAGCTGTTTTTT.